The rows below give T cell receptor beta chains drawn from one sample of a study of blood T cell repertoires in COVID-19. Some clones are missing from TCRdb's copy, which holds only in-frame ones; the method was immunoSEQ multiplex PCR. The data contain more than 95,000 clones, less than 90% of them singletons. Input material: peripheral blood. These receptors were collected from a human donor in a cohort sampled during active COVID-19. Each CDR3 is given with its conserved first and last residue. A D gene is named only where the DNA matches it firmly. The size entry is marked missing in some rows and otherwise reads once, few, many or a size class.

d_call: TRBD1
j_call: TRBJ1-5
clone_size: NA
v_call: TRBV28
cdr3_aa: CASNQQGANQPQHF
cdr3_nt: TGTGCCAGCAATCAACAGGGGGCGAATCAGCCCCAGCATTTT

d_call: NA
j_call: TRBJ1-1
clone_size: NA
v_call: TRBV3-1/TRBV3-2
cdr3_aa: CASRPSQGPEAFF
cdr3_nt: TGTGCCAGCAGGCCTTCACAGGGTCCTGAAGCTTTCTTT

d_call: TRBD1
j_call: TRBJ2-7
clone_size: few
v_call: TRBV3-1/TRBV3-2
cdr3_aa: CASSLRGHEAEQYF
cdr3_nt: TGTGCCAGCAGTCTCAGGGGGCACGAAGCCGAGCAGTACTTC

d_call: NA
j_call: TRBJ1-2
clone_size: NA
v_call: TRBV4-3
cdr3_aa: CASRSDIVQGMEFNYGYTF
cdr3_nt: TGCGCCAGCAGATCCGATATAGTACAGGGTATGGAGTTTAACTATGGCTACACCTTC

d_call: NA
j_call: TRBJ2-7
clone_size: NA
v_call: TRBV29-1
cdr3_aa: CSVEGPYEQYF
cdr3_nt: TGCAGCGTTGAAGGGCCCTACGAGCAGTACTTC

d_call: NA
j_call: TRBJ1-6
clone_size: NA
v_call: TRBV5-5
cdr3_aa: CASSFGGHPNSPLHF
cdr3_nt: TGTGCCAGCAGCTTTGGGGGACATCCCAATTCACCCCTCCACTTT

d_call: NA
j_call: TRBJ2-1
clone_size: NA
v_call: TRBV7-2
cdr3_aa: CASSRYRDGEQFF
cdr3_nt: TGTGCCAGCAGCCGATACAGGGACGGTGAGCAGTTCTTC

d_call: TRBD2
j_call: TRBJ2-1
clone_size: NA
v_call: TRBV28
cdr3_aa: CASRPGLAGGLGGNEQFF
cdr3_nt: TGTGCCAGCAGACCGGGACTAGCGGGAGGGCTGGGTGGCAATGAGCAGTTCTTC

d_call: TRBD2
j_call: TRBJ2-1
clone_size: NA
v_call: TRBV6-6
cdr3_aa: CASSYSPGLDNEQFF
cdr3_nt: TGTGCCAGCAGTTACTCTCCGGGACTAGATAATGAGCAGTTCTTC

d_call: TRBD2
j_call: TRBJ2-5
clone_size: NA
v_call: TRBV20-1
cdr3_aa: CSASGTSQSHQETQYF
cdr3_nt: TGCAGTGCTAGTGGGACTAGCCAATCTCACCAAGAGACCCAGTACTTC

d_call: NA
j_call: TRBJ2-3
clone_size: once
v_call: TRBV28
cdr3_aa: CASSLSGRGLPTDTQYF
cdr3_nt: TGTGCCAGCAGTTTATCGGGTCGGGGACTTCCCACAGATACGCAGTATTTT

d_call: TRBD1
j_call: TRBJ1-4
clone_size: NA
v_call: TRBV11-3
cdr3_aa: CASRDRTGGNEKLFF
cdr3_nt: TGTGCCAGCAGGGACCGGACAGGGGGCAATGAAAAACTGTTTTTT

d_call: NA
j_call: TRBJ1-1
clone_size: few
v_call: TRBV14
cdr3_aa: CASSQEGVRAFF
cdr3_nt: TGTGCCAGCAGCCAAGAAGGAGTGCGAGCTTTCTTT

d_call: TRBD1
j_call: TRBJ2-7
clone_size: NA
v_call: TRBV9
cdr3_aa: CASSVGQGAEEQYF
cdr3_nt: TGTGCCAGCAGCGTCGGACAGGGGGCTGAAGAGCAGTACTTC

d_call: NA
j_call: TRBJ2-7
clone_size: NA
v_call: TRBV9
cdr3_aa: CASSVGGIAGYEQYF
cdr3_nt: TGTGCCAGCAGCGTAGGGGGTATCGCGGGATACGAGCAGTACTTC

d_call: TRBD1
j_call: TRBJ1-2
clone_size: NA
v_call: TRBV2
cdr3_aa: CASSFRDSGGYTF
cdr3_nt: TGTGCCAGCAGCTTCCGGGACAGTGGCGGCTACACCTTC

d_call: NA
j_call: TRBJ1-1
clone_size: NA
v_call: TRBV2
cdr3_aa: CASSVVEAGEAFF
cdr3_nt: TGTGCCAGCAGTGTCGTTGAAGCCGGGGAAGCTTTCTTT

d_call: NA
j_call: TRBJ2-3
clone_size: NA
v_call: TRBV6-2/TRBV6-3
cdr3_aa: CASSPGLVTDTQYF
cdr3_nt: TGTGCCAGCAGTCCCGGACTCGTCACAGATACGCAGTATTTT

d_call: TRBD2
j_call: TRBJ2-7
clone_size: NA
v_call: TRBV28
cdr3_aa: CASRGPGTNSEQYF
cdr3_nt: TGTGCCAGCAGAGGACCCGGGACTAACTCCGAGCAGTACTTC

d_call: TRBD1
j_call: TRBJ1-1
clone_size: NA
v_call: TRBV3-1/TRBV3-2
cdr3_aa: CASSQEGTGVPHTEAFF
cdr3_nt: TGTGCCAGCAGCCAAGAGGGGACAGGGGTTCCTCACACTGAAGCTTTCTTT

d_call: NA
j_call: TRBJ2-5
clone_size: NA
v_call: TRBV5-4
cdr3_aa: CASSWRQETQYF
cdr3_nt: TGTGCCAGCAGCTGGAGGCAAGAGACCCAGTACTTC

d_call: NA
j_call: TRBJ1-1
clone_size: NA
v_call: TRBV11-2
cdr3_aa: CASSTTTPMNTEAFF
cdr3_nt: TGTGCCAGCAGCACGACTACTCCGATGAACACTGAAGCTTTCTTT

d_call: NA
j_call: TRBJ2-1
clone_size: NA
v_call: TRBV5-4
cdr3_aa: CASSLPDSSWDEQFF
cdr3_nt: TGTGCCAGCAGCTTGCCTGACTCTTCCTGGGATGAGCAGTTCTTC

d_call: NA
j_call: TRBJ2-1
clone_size: NA
v_call: TRBV13
cdr3_aa: CASSAYRDHNEQFF
cdr3_nt: TGTGCCAGCAGCGCCTACAGGGACCACAATGAGCAGTTCTTC

d_call: TRBD2
j_call: TRBJ2-3
clone_size: NA
v_call: TRBV18
cdr3_aa: CASSPETMGGSADTQYF
cdr3_nt: TGTGCCAGCTCACCAGAGACTATGGGAGGGAGCGCAGATACGCAGTATTTT

d_call: NA
j_call: TRBJ2-5
clone_size: once
v_call: TRBV10-3
cdr3_aa: CAINRQVQETQYF
cdr3_nt: TGTGCCATCAATAGACAGGTACAAGAGACCCAGTACTTC

d_call: TRBD1
j_call: TRBJ2-7
clone_size: NA
v_call: TRBV6-4
cdr3_aa: CASSTTLDRGITSPSYEQYF
cdr3_nt: TGTGCCAGCAGTACTACCTTGGACAGGGGCATAACATCTCCCTCCTACGAGCAGTACTTC

d_call: NA
j_call: TRBJ1-2
clone_size: NA
v_call: TRBV4-2
cdr3_aa: CASSQGEGSGYGYTF
cdr3_nt: TGTGCCAGCAGCCAAGGGGAGGGTTCCGGCTATGGCTACACCTTC

d_call: NA
j_call: TRBJ2-1
clone_size: NA
v_call: TRBV5-6
cdr3_aa: CASSENYRVEGYNEQFF
cdr3_nt: TGTGCCAGCAGCGAAAATTACAGGGTCGAAGGCTACAATGAGCAGTTCTTC

d_call: NA
j_call: TRBJ1-1
clone_size: NA
v_call: TRBV19
cdr3_aa: CASSKNTLNTEAFF
cdr3_nt: TGTGCCAGTAGTAAGAACACGCTGAACACTGAAGCTTTCTTT

d_call: TRBD2
j_call: TRBJ2-5
clone_size: NA
v_call: TRBV28
cdr3_aa: CASSPIWRAGKETQYF
cdr3_nt: TGTGCCAGCAGTCCTATATGGAGAGCGGGGAAGGAGACCCAGTACTTC

d_call: NA
j_call: TRBJ1-4
clone_size: NA
v_call: TRBV2
cdr3_aa: CASNGAVNEKLFF
cdr3_nt: TGTGCCAGCAATGGGGCAGTTAATGAAAAACTGTTTTTT

d_call: TRBD2
j_call: TRBJ2-3
clone_size: NA
v_call: TRBV7-6
cdr3_aa: CASSLGSGTSGGAQYF
cdr3_nt: TGTGCCAGCAGCTTAGGATCCGGGACTAGCGGGGGAGCGCAGTATTTT

d_call: TRBD2
j_call: TRBJ2-1
clone_size: few
v_call: TRBV7-8
cdr3_aa: CASSLVPAGVVRSYNEQFF
cdr3_nt: TGTGCCAGCAGCTTAGTCCCAGCGGGGGTGGTGCGATCCTACAATGAGCAGTTCTTC

d_call: TRBD1
j_call: TRBJ1-1
clone_size: NA
v_call: TRBV6-6
cdr3_aa: CASSDRVGTEAFF
cdr3_nt: TGTGCCAGCAGCGACAGGGTTGGCACTGAAGCTTTCTTT

d_call: TRBD2
j_call: TRBJ2-1
clone_size: once
v_call: TRBV28
cdr3_aa: CASSQNRGLAGGFASNEQFF
cdr3_nt: TGTGCCAGCAGCCAAAACCGGGGACTAGCGGGAGGGTTTGCGTCCAATGAGCAGTTCTTC

d_call: NA
j_call: TRBJ2-3
clone_size: NA
v_call: TRBV4-2
cdr3_aa: CASSQETIYTDTQYF
cdr3_nt: TGTGCCAGCAGCCAAGAAACTATTTACACAGATACGCAGTATTTT

d_call: NA
j_call: TRBJ2-7
clone_size: NA
v_call: TRBV2
cdr3_aa: CASRSLKGVPTSYEQYF
cdr3_nt: TGTGCCAGCAGATCCCTCAAGGGGGTACCGACGTCCTACGAGCAGTACTTC

d_call: NA
j_call: TRBJ2-1
clone_size: NA
v_call: TRBV19
cdr3_aa: CASSPSPDSPLHNEQFF
cdr3_nt: TGTGCCAGTAGTCCCAGTCCCGACTCACCTCTTCACAATGAGCAGTTCTTC

d_call: TRBD1
j_call: TRBJ2-1
clone_size: NA
v_call: TRBV3-1/TRBV3-2
cdr3_aa: CASSQDPGQGPDEQFF
cdr3_nt: TGTGCCAGCAGCCAAGATCCGGGACAGGGGCCTGATGAGCAGTTCTTC

d_call: TRBD1
j_call: TRBJ2-2
clone_size: NA
v_call: TRBV10-1
cdr3_aa: CASRLDRDTGELFF
cdr3_nt: TGCGCCAGTCGCCTGGACAGGGACACCGGGGAGCTGTTTTTT

d_call: TRBD1
j_call: TRBJ1-2
clone_size: NA
v_call: TRBV5-6
cdr3_aa: CASSHGQGIRGRYGYTF
cdr3_nt: TGTGCCAGCAGCCATGGACAGGGAATTAGAGGAAGGTATGGCTACACCTTC

d_call: TRBD2
j_call: TRBJ2-7
clone_size: NA
v_call: TRBV5-6
cdr3_aa: CASSSSGVQYF
cdr3_nt: TGTGCCAGCAGTTCTAGCGGGGTGCAGTACTTC

d_call: NA
j_call: TRBJ2-3
clone_size: NA
v_call: TRBV10-1
cdr3_aa: CASSEGGSTDTQYF
cdr3_nt: TGCGCCAGCAGTGAGGGCGGATCCACAGATACGCAGTATTTT

d_call: NA
j_call: TRBJ2-5
clone_size: NA
v_call: TRBV9
cdr3_aa: CASSVVDRGTQYF
cdr3_nt: TGTGCCAGCAGCGTAGTTGACCGAGGGACCCAGTACTTC

d_call: NA
j_call: TRBJ2-3
clone_size: NA
v_call: TRBV7-9
cdr3_aa: CASSLVYVGGSTDTQYF
cdr3_nt: TGTGCCAGCAGCTTAGTGTACGTCGGCGGAAGCACAGATACGCAGTATTTT

d_call: TRBD1
j_call: TRBJ1-4
clone_size: NA
v_call: TRBV28
cdr3_aa: CASILDRRNEKLFF
cdr3_nt: TGTGCCAGCATCTTGGACAGGAGAAATGAAAAACTGTTTTTT

d_call: TRBD1
j_call: TRBJ2-2
clone_size: few
v_call: TRBV2
cdr3_aa: CASILLPGQGTGELFF
cdr3_nt: TGTGCCAGCATCCTCCTCCCGGGACAGGGCACCGGGGAGCTGTTTTTT

d_call: TRBD2
j_call: TRBJ2-1
clone_size: NA
v_call: TRBV7-8
cdr3_aa: CASRTLAGSYEQFF
cdr3_nt: TGTGCCAGCAGAACTTTAGCGGGATCTTATGAGCAGTTCTTC

d_call: NA
j_call: TRBJ1-2
clone_size: NA
v_call: TRBV2
cdr3_aa: CASSEGHGGYGYTF
cdr3_nt: TGTGCCAGCAGTGAAGGGCACGGGGGGTATGGCTACACCTTC